A selection of T cell receptor beta chains follows, all from one sample in a study of blood T cell repertoires in COVID-19. TCRdb keeps only in-frame clones here, not all; method: immunoSEQ multiplex PCR. The table has roughly 110,000 clones, about four fifths seen once. Sequencing used peripheral blood. The origin of the receptors is a human donor in a cohort sampled during active COVID-19. Each CDR3 is given with its conserved first and last residue. A D gene is named only where the DNA matches it firmly. The size field is filled for only some rows; it gives once, few, many or a size class.

clone_size cdr3_length j_call d_call v_call cdr3_nt cdr3_aa
- 15 TRBJ2-7 - TRBV14 TGTGCCAGCAGCCAAGATGGGGGCTACTCCTACGAGCAGTACTTC CASSQDGGYSYEQYF
- 14 TRBJ2-7 TRBD2 TRBV6-2/TRBV6-3 TGTGCCAGCAGTTACAATAGCGGGCCCTACGAGCAGTACTTC CASSYNSGPYEQYF
few 22 TRBJ1-1 - TRBV7-3 TGTGCCAGCAGCTTAAAGCCTCTGGGGCAAGGGCCCACTAATAAAGGGGACACTGAAGCTTTCTTT CASSLKPLGQGPTNKGDTEAFF
- 14 TRBJ2-3 TRBD1 TRBV6-2/TRBV6-3 TGTGCCAGCAGCAGACAGGGAGGCACAGATACGCAGTATTTT CASSRQGGTDTQYF
- 12 TRBJ2-3 TRBD1 TRBV12-3/TRBV12-4 TGTGCCAGCAGCCCGGACAGGCACGTTCAGTATTTT CASSPDRHVQYF
- 13 TRBJ1-2 - TRBV30 TGTGCCTGGAACCCAGGGCCAGGCTATGGCTACACCTTC CAWNPGPGYGYTF
few 13 TRBJ2-7 TRBD2 TRBV20-1 TGCAGTGCTAGTATGGGGGGGGTTTGGGAGCAGTACTTC CSASMGGVWEQYF
- 13 TRBJ2-3 - TRBV3-1/TRBV3-2 TGTGCCAGCAGCCATGGTGTTACTAATACGCAGTATTTT CASSHGVTNTQYF
many 13 TRBJ2-7 - TRBV28 TGTGCCAGCAGTTTACGGGGTCACGGCGAGCAGTACTTC CASSLRGHGEQYF
- 15 TRBJ1-2 - TRBV27 TGTGCCAGCAGTCCCCGGGAGGCCCTTAACTATGGCTACACCTTC CASSPREALNYGYTF
- 19 TRBJ2-1 TRBD2 TRBV14 TGTGCCAGCAGCCAAGTTGGCCTAGCGGGGGGAAGCTCCTACAATGAGCAGTTCTTC CASSQVGLAGGSSYNEQFF
few 14 TRBJ2-1 TRBD1 TRBV5-6 TGTGCCAGCAGCTTGACAGGGGCCTACAATGAGCAGTTCTTC CASSLTGAYNEQFF
- 13 TRBJ1-2 - TRBV3-1/TRBV3-2 TGTGCCAGCAGTGGGAACAACAGGGATGAGGCCACCTTC CASSGNNRDEATF
- 13 TRBJ1-4 TRBD1 TRBV5-1 TGCGCCAGCAGCTTGCGGACAGGGGAAAAACTGTTTTTT CASSLRTGEKLFF
- 12 TRBJ2-3 - TRBV5-1 TGCGCCAGCAGCCTGCAGACAGATACGCAGTATTTT CASSLQTDTQYF
- 15 TRBJ2-7 TRBD1 TRBV28 TGTGCCAGCAGTTCACAGACAGGGGCTCTCTACGAGCAGTACTTC CASSSQTGALYEQYF
- 13 TRBJ1-4 - TRBV7-2 TGTGCCAGCAGCATTCAGGGGACTGAAAAACTGTTTTTT CASSIQGTEKLFF
- 15 TRBJ1-3 TRBD1 TRBV7-2 TGTGCCAGCAGCTTGACAGGGGGCTCTGGAAACACCATATATTTT CASSLTGGSGNTIYF
- 16 TRBJ1-2 - TRBV28 TGTGCCAGCAGCGGGGGCGGGGGGACAAGGGGTACTGGCTACACCTTC CASSGGGGTRGTGYTF
- 19 TRBJ2-1 TRBD2 TRBV6-2/TRBV6-3 TGTGCCAGCAGTCGCTCTCTAGCGGGAGGGCCTCGGAAGATCGATGAGCAGTTCTTC CASSRSLAGGPRKIDEQFF
- 15 TRBJ2-5 - TRBV7-2 TGTGCCAGCAGCTTAGCAGGGGGTAGGGGAGAGACCCAGTACTTC CASSLAGGRGETQYF
- 13 TRBJ2-5 - TRBV3-1/TRBV3-2 TGTGCCAGCAGCCAAGGAGAGCGAGAGACCCAGTACTTC CASSQGERETQYF
- 14 TRBJ1-1 TRBD1 TRBV6-6 TGTGCCAGCAGTTACGCCACAGGGGCCCCTGAAGCTTTCTTT CASSYATGAPEAFF
- 14 TRBJ1-2 - TRBV6-2/TRBV6-3 TGTGCCAGCAGTTACGGTGACAGCGTAAAAGGCTACACCTTC CASSYGDSVKGYTF